The clone carrying this T cell receptor (beta chain) appeared many times. This specimen belongs to a study of T cells after yellow fever vaccination. TCRdb reprocessed the 5' RACE reads with MiXCR, giving one entry per CDR3 protein. Of 200,000 to 250,000 distinct CDR3 sequences detected, more than 3% appear once; the ten largest clones hold about 3%. V lost 7 bases, J lost 8 bases, and 17 bases lay in between. Germline V gene lookup returns CDR1 MNHNS and CDR2 SASEGT. The CDR3 sequence is 13 residues long. V is TRBV6-1 and J is TRBJ1-2, with a weak D call TRBD1 (6 bases). This specimen was CD4+ T cells sorted from PBMCs, taken 10 days after the yellow fever booster vaccination. The clonotype comes from a man aged 18 to 29 who received the YFV17D yellow fever vaccine. The CDR3 region is CASKWSGARGYTF. CDR3 nucleotides: TGTGCCAGCAAGTGGTCAGGGGCGCGAGGCTACACCTTC.